Below, one T cell receptor (beta chain) is given with its context. Its specificity is not known. This entry belongs to a study of cytomegalovirus exposure and HLA in healthy donors. Losses at the gene ends were 4 bases for V and 7 bases for J; bases not matched to a gene: 5. The length of the CDR3 is 15 residues. CDR1 and CDR2 (germline): MGHRA, YSYEKL. Both 60 Vbeta primers and 13 Jbeta primers went into the PCR. Assay: immunoSEQ multiplex PCR; the TCRdb copy retains only in-frame clones and omits some. The data contain 120,000 to 150,000 clones, 75% to 80% of them singletons. Study-level results: According to an earlier analysis, most TCR beta V segments yielded productive rearrangements about 87% or about 30% of the time.

V and J are TRBV4-1 and TRBJ1-4, with 11 bases aligning to TRBD1. The clonotype comes from a man in his forties in good health and CMV-seropositive. The specimen sequenced was PBMCs. The CDR3 bases are TGCGCCAGCAGCCGGACAGGGGGCGGAGGTGAAAAACTGTTTTTT. Protein sequence: CASSRTGGGGEKLFF.